The sequence of this T cell receptor (beta chain) was determined in a study of regulatory T cells in long-lasting Graves disease. At the level of the study: Over 5 years on antithyroid drugs plus positive TSH receptor antibodies marked Graves' disease as persistent. Study outcomes and limitations: Persistent disease was characterized by preferential usage of TRBV28, TRBJ1-2 and TRBJ2-5. The sample size was small, and this may have reduced accuracy.

Time point of the sample: persistent/refractory GD, antithyroid drugs over 5 years with positive TRAb. There was RNA extracted from PBMCs, and the TCR library was made from it. American Thyroid Association guidelines defined how Graves' disease was diagnosed. This CDR3 contains 15 residues. CDR1 and CDR2 from the germline V gene are DFQATT and SNEGSKA (reference sequence). The junction had 7 bases not matched to a gene; V was cut back by 5 bases and J by 5 bases. Construction of TCR beta libraries relied on iRepertoire HTBI primers and on Arm-PCR targeting CDR3 regions. One entry per CDR3 protein, called by TCRdb with MiXCR from the multiplex PCR reads. The table lists 400,000 to 500,000 distinct CDR3 sequences, 22% of them singletons, with less than 15% in the top ten. This clonotype was picked up many times. Its specificity is unknown.

This specimen was peripheral blood mononuclear cells (PBMCs), taken when the disease was refractory, from a patient treated with antithyroid drugs. The clonotype comes from a female donor with Graves disease. The chain links TRBV20-1 to TRBJ2-7; 15 bases agree with TRBD2. The CDR3 reads CSAEAGTSGRNEQYF. Written as DNA, the CDR3 is TGCAGTGCTGAAGCCGGGACTAGCGGGAGGAACGAGCAGTACTTC.